This TCR beta chain was sequenced during a study of cytomegalovirus exposure and HLA in healthy donors. Broader study findings: It was confirmed in vitro that a few of the CMV-associated chains were specific for CMV antigens. The study flagged 150 to 200 TCR beta chains as cytomegalovirus-associated. Most TCR sequences were rare, but some public TCRs occurred in many donors.

CDR3 length equals 16 residues. Trimming took 3 bases from V and 4 from J; bases not matched to a gene: 9. Per germline, CDR1 LNHDA and CDR2 SQIVND (reference sequence). Measured with immunoSEQ multiplex PCR; TCRdb has only the in-frame clones, and not every one. The data show about 120,000 clones, with 80% to 90% seen just once and approximately 1.1% held by the top ten. This clone was detected once. Its cognate antigen is unknown. Separation from the approximately 710-subject first cohort characterized the roughly 120-subject validation cohort, to which the donors belonged. The rearrangement joins TRBV19 to TRBJ1-1, with TRBD1 identical over 9 bases. The source material was PBMCs. This receptor was taken from a woman aged 18-29 years in good health and CMV-seronegative. CDR3 region: CASSMLLGQGSTEAFF. Here the CDR3 DNA reads TGTGCCAGTAGTATGTTGCTGGGACAGGGAAGCACTGAAGCTTTCTTT.